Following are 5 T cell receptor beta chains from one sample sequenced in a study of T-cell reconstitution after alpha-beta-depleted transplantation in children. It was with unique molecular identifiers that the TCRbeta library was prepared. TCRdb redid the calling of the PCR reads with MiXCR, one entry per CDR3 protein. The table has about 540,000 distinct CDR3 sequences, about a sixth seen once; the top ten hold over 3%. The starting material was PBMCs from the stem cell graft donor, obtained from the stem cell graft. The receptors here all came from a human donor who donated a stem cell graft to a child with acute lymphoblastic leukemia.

The CDR3 sequence: CATSEGALDFEQYF. CDR3 DNA sequence: TGTGCCACCAGTGAGGGGGCGCTTGACTTCGAGCAGTACTTC. The V and J genes are TRBV24-1 and TRBJ2-7, with D perhaps matching TRBD1 (6 bases). Germline CDR1 reads KGHDR; CDR2 reads SFDVKD. Trimming stripped 4 bases from V and 6 bases from J, with 15 bases between. There are 14 residues in the CDR3.

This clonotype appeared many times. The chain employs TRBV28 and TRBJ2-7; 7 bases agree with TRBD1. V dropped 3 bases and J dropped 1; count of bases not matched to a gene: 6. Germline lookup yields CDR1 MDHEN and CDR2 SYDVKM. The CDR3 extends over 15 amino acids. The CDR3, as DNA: TGTGCCAGCAGTTTGGAGGACAGGTCTTCCTACGAGCAGTACTTC. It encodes CASSLEDRSSYEQYF.

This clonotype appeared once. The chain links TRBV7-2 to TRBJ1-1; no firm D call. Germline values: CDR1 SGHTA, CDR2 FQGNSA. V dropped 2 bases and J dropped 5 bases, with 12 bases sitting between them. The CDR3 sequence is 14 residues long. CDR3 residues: CASSLRSGGTEAFF. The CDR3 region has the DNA TGTGCCAGCAGCTTACGGTCAGGAGGAACTGAAGCTTTCTTT. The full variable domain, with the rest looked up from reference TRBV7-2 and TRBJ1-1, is GAGVSQSPSNKVTEKGKDVELRCDPISGHTALYWYRQSLGQGLEFLIYFQGNSAPDKSGLPSDRFSAERTGGSVSTLTIQRTQQEDSAVYLCASSLRSGGTEAFFGQGTRLTVV.

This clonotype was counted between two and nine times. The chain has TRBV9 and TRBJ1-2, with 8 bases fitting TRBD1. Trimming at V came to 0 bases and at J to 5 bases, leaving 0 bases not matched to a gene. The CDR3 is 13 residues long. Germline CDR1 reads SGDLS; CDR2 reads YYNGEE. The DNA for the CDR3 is TGTGCCAGCAGCGTAGGACAGGGGTATGGCTACACCTTC. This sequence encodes CASSVGQGYGYTF.

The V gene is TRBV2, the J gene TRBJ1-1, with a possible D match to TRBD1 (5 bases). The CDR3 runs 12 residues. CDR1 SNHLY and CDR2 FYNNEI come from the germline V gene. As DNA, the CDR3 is TGTGTCACTCACCGGGGGGGCACTGAAGCTTTCTTT. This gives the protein CVTHRGGTEAFF.